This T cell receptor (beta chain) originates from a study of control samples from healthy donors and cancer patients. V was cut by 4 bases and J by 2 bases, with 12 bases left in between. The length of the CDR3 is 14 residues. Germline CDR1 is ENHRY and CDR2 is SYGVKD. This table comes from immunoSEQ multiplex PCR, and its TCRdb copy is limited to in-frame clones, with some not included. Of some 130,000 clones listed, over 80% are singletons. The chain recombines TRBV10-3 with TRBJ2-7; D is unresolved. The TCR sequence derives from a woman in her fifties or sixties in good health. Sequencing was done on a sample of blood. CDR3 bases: TGTGCCATCAGTGGGACGGTCTTAACCTACGAGCAGTACTTC. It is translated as CAISGTVLTYEQYF.